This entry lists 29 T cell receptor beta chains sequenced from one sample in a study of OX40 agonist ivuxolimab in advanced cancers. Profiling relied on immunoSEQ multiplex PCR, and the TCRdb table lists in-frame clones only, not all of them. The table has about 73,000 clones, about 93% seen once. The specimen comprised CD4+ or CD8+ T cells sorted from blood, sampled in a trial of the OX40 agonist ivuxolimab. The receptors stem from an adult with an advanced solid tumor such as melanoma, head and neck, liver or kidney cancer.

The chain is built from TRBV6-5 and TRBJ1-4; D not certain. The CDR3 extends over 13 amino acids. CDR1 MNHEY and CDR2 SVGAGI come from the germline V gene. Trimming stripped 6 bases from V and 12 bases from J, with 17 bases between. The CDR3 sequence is CASSPGLFTELFF. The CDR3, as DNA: TGTGCCAGCAGCCCGGGCCTATTTACGGAACTGTTTTTT.

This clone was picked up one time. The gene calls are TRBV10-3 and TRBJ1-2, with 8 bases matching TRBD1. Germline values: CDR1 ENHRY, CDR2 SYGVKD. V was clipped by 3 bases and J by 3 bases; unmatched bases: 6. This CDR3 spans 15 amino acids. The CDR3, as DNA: TGTGCCATCAGTGAAGGGGACAGGCCTGACTATGGCTACACCTTC. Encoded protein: CAISEGDRPDYGYTF.

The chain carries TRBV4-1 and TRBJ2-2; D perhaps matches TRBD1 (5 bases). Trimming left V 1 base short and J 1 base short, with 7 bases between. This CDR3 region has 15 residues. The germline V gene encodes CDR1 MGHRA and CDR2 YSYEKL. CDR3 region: CASSQGQGNTGELFF. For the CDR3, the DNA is TGCGCCAGCAGCCAAGGGCAGGGGAACACCGGGGAGCTGTTTTTT.

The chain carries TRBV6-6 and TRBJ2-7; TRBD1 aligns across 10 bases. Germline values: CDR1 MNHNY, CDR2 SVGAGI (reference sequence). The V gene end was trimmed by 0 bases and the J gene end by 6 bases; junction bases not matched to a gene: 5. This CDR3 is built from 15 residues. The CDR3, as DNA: TGTGCCAGCAGTTACTCCCCGGGACAGGGGATCGAGCAGTACTTC. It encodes CASSYSPGQGIEQYF.

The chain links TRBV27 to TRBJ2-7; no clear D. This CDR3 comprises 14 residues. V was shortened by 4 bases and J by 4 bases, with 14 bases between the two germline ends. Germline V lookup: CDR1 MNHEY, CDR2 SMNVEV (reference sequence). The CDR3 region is CASSSRTPLYEQYF. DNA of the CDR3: TGTGCCAGCAGTTCCCGGACGCCGCTTTACGAGCAGTACTTC.

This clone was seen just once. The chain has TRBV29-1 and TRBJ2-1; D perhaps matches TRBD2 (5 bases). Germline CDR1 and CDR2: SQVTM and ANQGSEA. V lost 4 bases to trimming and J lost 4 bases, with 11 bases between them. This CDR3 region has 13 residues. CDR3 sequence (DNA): TGCAGCGTTGCCCGGACTCAGTACAATGAGCAGTTCTTC. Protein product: CSVARTQYNEQFF.

The CDR3 here is CATSEPGQPWDEQFF. The CDR3 DNA reads as TGTGCCACCAGCGAACCGGGACAGCCGTGGGATGAGCAGTTCTTC. The rearrangement links TRBV15 to TRBJ2-1; 7 bases agree with TRBD1. Germline lookup yields CDR1 LNHNV and CDR2 YYDKDF (reference sequence). Trimming removed 5 bases from V and 8 bases from J; junction bases left unmatched: 12. The CDR3 consists of 15 residues. Full variable domain (rest looked up from reference TRBV15 and TRBJ2-1): DAMVIQNPRYQVTQFGKPVTLSCSQTLNHNVMYWYQQKSSQAPKLLFHYYDKDFNNEADTPDNFQSRRPNTSFCFLDIRSPGLGDTAMYLCATSEPGQPWDEQFFGPGTRLTVL.

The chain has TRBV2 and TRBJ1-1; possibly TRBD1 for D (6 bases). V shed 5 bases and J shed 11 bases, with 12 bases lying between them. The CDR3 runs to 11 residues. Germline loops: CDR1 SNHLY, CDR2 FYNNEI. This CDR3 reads CASSLTGAAFF. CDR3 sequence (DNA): TGTGCCAGCAGTCTGACAGGTGCGGCTTTCTTT.

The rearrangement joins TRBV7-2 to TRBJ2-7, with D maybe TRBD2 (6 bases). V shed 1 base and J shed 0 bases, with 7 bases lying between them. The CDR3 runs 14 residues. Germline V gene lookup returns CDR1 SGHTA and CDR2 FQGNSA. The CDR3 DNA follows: TGTGCCAGCAGCTTAGACGGGAGCTCCTACGAGCAGTACTTC. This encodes CASSLDGSSYEQYF.

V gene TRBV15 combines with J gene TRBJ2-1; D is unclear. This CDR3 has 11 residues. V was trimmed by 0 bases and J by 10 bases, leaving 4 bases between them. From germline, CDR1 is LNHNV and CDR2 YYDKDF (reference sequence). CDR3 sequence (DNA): TGTGCCACCAGCAGAGAGAGCGAGCAGTTCTTC. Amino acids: CATSRESEQFF. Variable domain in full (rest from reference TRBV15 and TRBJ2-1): DAMVIQNPRYQVTQFGKPVTLSCSQTLNHNVMYWYQQKSSQAPKLLFHYYDKDFNNEADTPDNFQSRRPNTSFCFLDIRSPGLGDTAMYLCATSRESEQFFGPGTRLTVL.

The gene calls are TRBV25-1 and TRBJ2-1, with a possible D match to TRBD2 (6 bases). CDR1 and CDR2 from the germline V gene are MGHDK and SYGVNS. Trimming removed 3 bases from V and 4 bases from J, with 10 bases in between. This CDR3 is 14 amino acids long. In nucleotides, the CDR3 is TGTGCCAGCAGTGACCCGGGGGAATACAATGAGCAGTTCTTC. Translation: CASSDPGEYNEQFF.

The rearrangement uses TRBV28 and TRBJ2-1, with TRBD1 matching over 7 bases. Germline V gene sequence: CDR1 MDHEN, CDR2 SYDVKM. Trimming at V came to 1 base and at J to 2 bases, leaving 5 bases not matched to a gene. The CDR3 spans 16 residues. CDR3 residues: CASSLYGQGAYNEQFF. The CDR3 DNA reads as TGTGCCAGCAGTTTATACGGGCAGGGGGCCTACAATGAGCAGTTCTTC.

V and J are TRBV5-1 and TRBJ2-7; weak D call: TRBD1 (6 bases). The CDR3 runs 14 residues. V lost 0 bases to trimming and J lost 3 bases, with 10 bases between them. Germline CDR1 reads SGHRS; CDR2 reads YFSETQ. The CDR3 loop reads CASSLEQGYYEQYF. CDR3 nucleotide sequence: TGCGCCAGCAGCTTGGAACAGGGCTACTACGAGCAGTACTTC.

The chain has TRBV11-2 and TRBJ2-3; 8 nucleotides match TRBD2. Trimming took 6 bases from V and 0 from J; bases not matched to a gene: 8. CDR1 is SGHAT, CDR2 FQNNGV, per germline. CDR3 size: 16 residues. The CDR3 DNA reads TGTGCCAGCAGTCCCCTCTCGGGAGGGAGCACAGATACGCAGTATTTT. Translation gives CASSPLSGGSTDTQYF.

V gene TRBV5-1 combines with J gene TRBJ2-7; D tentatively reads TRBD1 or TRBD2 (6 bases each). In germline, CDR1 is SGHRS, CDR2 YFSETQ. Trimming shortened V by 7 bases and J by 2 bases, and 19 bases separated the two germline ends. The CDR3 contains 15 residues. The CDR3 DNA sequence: TGCGCCAGCTCCCAAGGGGGGTCTGTGGCCTACGAGCAGTACTTC. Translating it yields CASSQGGSVAYEQYF.

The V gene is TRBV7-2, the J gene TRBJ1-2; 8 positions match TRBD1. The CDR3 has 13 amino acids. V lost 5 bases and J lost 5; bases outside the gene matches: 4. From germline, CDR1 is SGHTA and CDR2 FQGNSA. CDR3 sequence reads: CASSLGTGYGYTF. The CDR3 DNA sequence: TGTGCCAGCAGCCTTGGGACAGGTTATGGCTACACCTTC. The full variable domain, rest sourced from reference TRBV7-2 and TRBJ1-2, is GAGVSQSPSNKVTEKGKDVELRCDPISGHTALYWYRQSLGQGLEFLIYFQGNSAPDKSGLPSDRFSAERTGGSVSTLTIQRTQQEDSAVYLCASSLGTGYGYTFGSGTRLTVV.

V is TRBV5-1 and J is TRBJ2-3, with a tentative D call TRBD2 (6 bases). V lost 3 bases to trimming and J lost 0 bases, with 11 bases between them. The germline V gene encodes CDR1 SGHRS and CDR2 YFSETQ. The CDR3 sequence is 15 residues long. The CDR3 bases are TGCGCCAGCAGCTCCTCCGGGAGTAGCACAGATACGCAGTATTTT. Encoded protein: CASSSSGSSTDTQYF.

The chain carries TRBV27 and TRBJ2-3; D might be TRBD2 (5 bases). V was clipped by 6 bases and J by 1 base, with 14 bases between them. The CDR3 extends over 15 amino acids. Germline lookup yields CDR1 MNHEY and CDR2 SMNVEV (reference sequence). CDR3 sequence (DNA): TGTGCCAGCAGCCCAGGAGGACGTGGCACAGATACGCAGTATTTT. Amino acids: CASSPGGRGTDTQYF.

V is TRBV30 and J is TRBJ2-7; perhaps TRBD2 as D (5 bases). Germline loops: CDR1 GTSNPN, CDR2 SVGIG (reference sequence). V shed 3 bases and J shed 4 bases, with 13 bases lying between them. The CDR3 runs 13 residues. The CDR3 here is CAWRSPGSYEQYF. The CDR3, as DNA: TGTGCCTGGAGAAGCCCGGGATCTTACGAGCAGTACTTC. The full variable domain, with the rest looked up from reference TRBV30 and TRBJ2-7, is SQTIHQWPATLVQPVGSPLSLECTVEGTSNPNLYWYRQAAGRGLQLLFYSVGIGQISSEVPQNLSASRPQDRQFILSSKKLLLSDSGFYLCAWRSPGSYEQYFGPGTRLTVT.

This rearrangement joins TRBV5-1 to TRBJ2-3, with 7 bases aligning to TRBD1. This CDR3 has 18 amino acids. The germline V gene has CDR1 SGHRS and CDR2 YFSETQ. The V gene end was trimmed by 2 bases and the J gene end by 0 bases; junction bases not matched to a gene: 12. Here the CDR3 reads CASSLSPGTAASTDTQYF. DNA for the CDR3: TGCGCCAGCAGCTTAAGCCCCGGGACAGCCGCTAGCACAGATACGCAGTATTTT. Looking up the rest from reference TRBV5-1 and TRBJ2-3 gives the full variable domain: KAGVTQTPRYLIKTRGQQVTLSCSPISGHRSVSWYQQTPGQGLQFLFEYFSETQRNKGNFPGRFSGRQFSNSRSEMNVSTLELGDSALYLCASSLSPGTAASTDTQYFGPGTRLTVL.

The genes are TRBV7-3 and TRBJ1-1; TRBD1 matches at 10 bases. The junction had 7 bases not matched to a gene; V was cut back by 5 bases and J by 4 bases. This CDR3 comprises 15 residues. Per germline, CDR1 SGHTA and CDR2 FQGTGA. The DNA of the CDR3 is TGTGCCAGCAGCAGACAGGGGGCGCATCCCACTGAAGCTTTCTTT. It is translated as CASSRQGAHPTEAFF.

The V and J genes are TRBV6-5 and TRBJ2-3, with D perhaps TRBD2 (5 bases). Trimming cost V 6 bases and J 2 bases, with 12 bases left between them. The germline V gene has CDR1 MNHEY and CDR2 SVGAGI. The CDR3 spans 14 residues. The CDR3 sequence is CASRRKRDTDTQYF. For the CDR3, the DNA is TGTGCCAGCAGGCGAAAACGGGACACAGATACGCAGTATTTT.

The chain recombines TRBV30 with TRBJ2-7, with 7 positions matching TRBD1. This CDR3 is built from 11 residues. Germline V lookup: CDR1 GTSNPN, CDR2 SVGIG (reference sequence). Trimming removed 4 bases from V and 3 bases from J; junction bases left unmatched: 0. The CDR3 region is CAWTGGYEQYF. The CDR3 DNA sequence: TGTGCCTGGACAGGGGGCTACGAGCAGTACTTC.

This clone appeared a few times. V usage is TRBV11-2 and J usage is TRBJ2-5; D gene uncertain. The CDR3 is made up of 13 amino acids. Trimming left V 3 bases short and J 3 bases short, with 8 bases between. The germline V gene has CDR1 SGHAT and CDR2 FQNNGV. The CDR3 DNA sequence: TGTGCCAGCAGCTTCAACAGCAAAGAGACCCAGTACTTC. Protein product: CASSFNSKETQYF. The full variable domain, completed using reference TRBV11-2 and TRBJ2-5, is EAGVAQSPRYKIIEKRQSVAFWCNPISGHATLYWYQQILGQGPKLLIQFQNNGVVDDSQLPKDRFSAERLKGVDSTLKIQPAKLEDSAVYLCASSFNSKETQYFGPGTRLLVL.

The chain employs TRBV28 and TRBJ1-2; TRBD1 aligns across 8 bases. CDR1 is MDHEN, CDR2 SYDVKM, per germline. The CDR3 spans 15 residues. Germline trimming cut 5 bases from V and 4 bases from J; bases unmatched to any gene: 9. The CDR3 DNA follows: TGTGCCAGCAGTGCGTTGGACAGGGTGGGCTATGGCTACACCTTC. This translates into CASSALDRVGYGYTF.

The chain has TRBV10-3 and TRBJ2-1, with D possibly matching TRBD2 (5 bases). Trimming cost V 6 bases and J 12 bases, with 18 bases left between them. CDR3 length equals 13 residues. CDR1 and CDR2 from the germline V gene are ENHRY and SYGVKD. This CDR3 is CAIRLTTSAGQFF. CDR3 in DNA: TGTGCCATCAGACTTACGACTTCCGCGGGGCAGTTCTTC.

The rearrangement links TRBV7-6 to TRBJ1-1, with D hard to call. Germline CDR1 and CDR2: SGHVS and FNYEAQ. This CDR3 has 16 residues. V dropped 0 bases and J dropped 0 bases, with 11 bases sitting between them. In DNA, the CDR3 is TGTGCCAGCAGCTTAGCGCAGTTGGTGATGAACACTGAAGCTTTCTTT. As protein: CASSLAQLVMNTEAFF.

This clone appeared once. The CDR3 region has the DNA TGTGCCAGCAGTGAACTAGCGGGAGGTACCGGGGAGCTGTTTTTT. This codes for CASSELAGGTGELFF. The V and J genes are TRBV2 and TRBJ2-2; 11 nucleotides match TRBD2. CDR1 and CDR2 from the germline V gene are SNHLY and FYNNEI. CDR3 length equals 15 residues. Losses at the gene ends were 2 bases for V and 5 bases for J; bases not matched to a gene: 1.

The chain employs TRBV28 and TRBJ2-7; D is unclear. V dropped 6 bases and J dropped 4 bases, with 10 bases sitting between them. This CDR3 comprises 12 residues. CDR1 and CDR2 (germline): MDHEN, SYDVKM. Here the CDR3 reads CASRSSPYEQYF. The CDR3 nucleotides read TGTGCCAGCAGATCCTCACCATACGAGCAGTACTTC.